This is a list of T cell receptor beta chains from one sample in a study of cytomegalovirus exposure and HLA in healthy donors. Some clones are missing from TCRdb's copy, which holds only in-frame ones; the method was immunoSEQ multiplex PCR. Among 160,000 or so clones listed, 84% were seen once. The sample was PBMCs. The receptors stem from a man aged 30 to 45 in good health and CMV-seronegative. The CDR3 runs from the conserved cysteine through the conserved F or W. Fields, in order: J gene, D gene, clone size, V gene, CDR3 protein, CDR3 DNA. A D gene is named only where the DNA matches it firmly. For some rows the clone size is stated as once, few or many, or as a class when expanded; others skip it.

j_gene: TRBJ1-1; d_gene: .; abundance: .; v_gene: TRBV18; CDR3aa: CASSPGQRQGSLNPEAFF; CDR3nt: TGTGCCAGCTCACCGGGGCAAAGGCAGGGTTCGCTGAACCCTGAAGCTTTCTTT
j_gene: TRBJ2-1; d_gene: .; abundance: .; v_gene: TRBV30; CDR3aa: CAWSGVGGSEPGRSNEQFF; CDR3nt: TGTGCCTGGAGTGGGGTTGGTGGTAGCGAGCCGGGTAGGTCCAATGAGCAGTTCTTC
j_gene: TRBJ1-2; d_gene: .; abundance: .; v_gene: TRBV19; CDR3aa: CASTRTAFYGYTF; CDR3nt: TGTGCCAGTACTAGGACAGCTTTCTATGGCTACACCTTC
j_gene: TRBJ1-5; d_gene: TRBD1; abundance: .; v_gene: TRBV19; CDR3aa: CASETGTGAASGQPQHF; CDR3nt: TGTGCCAGTGAAACCGGGACAGGGGCAGCGTCGGGCCAGCCCCAGCATTTT
j_gene: TRBJ1-4; d_gene: .; abundance: .; v_gene: TRBV6-6; CDR3aa: CATASASLNEKLFF; CDR3nt: TGTGCCACTGCTTCTGCGAGTCTTAATGAAAAACTGTTTTTT
j_gene: TRBJ2-1; d_gene: TRBD2; abundance: .; v_gene: TRBV7-9; CDR3aa: CASSLEGKGLAGVGYEQFF; CDR3nt: TGTGCCAGCAGCTTAGAAGGGAAGGGTCTAGCGGGAGTTGGGTATGAGCAGTTCTTC
j_gene: TRBJ1-2; d_gene: .; abundance: .; v_gene: TRBV5-4; CDR3aa: CASSLGRQTFYGYTF; CDR3nt: TGTGCCAGCAGCTTAGGTCGACAGACATTCTATGGCTACACCTTC
j_gene: TRBJ1-2; d_gene: TRBD1; abundance: .; v_gene: TRBV7-2; CDR3aa: CASSLDRRDGYTF; CDR3nt: TGTGCCAGCAGTCTGGACAGGAGAGATGGCTACACCTTC
j_gene: TRBJ2-2; d_gene: TRBD2; abundance: .; v_gene: TRBV7-9; CDR3aa: CASSLAVSGSATGELFF; CDR3nt: TGTGCCAGCAGCTTAGCAGTGAGCGGGAGTGCCACCGGGGAGCTGTTTTTT
j_gene: TRBJ2-5; d_gene: .; abundance: few; v_gene: TRBV19; CDR3aa: CASSLTNRETQYF; CDR3nt: TGTGCCAGTAGTCTTACTAACCGGGAGACCCAGTACTTC
j_gene: TRBJ2-7; d_gene: TRBD2; abundance: .; v_gene: TRBV29-1; CDR3aa: CSVEVASGAPYEQYF; CDR3nt: TGCAGCGTTGAAGTGGCCAGCGGGGCTCCCTACGAGCAGTACTTC
j_gene: TRBJ1-2; d_gene: .; abundance: once; v_gene: TRBV7-8; CDR3aa: CASSYDRPYGYTF; CDR3nt: TGTGCCAGCAGCTACGACAGGCCCTATGGCTACACCTTC
j_gene: TRBJ1-4; d_gene: .; abundance: .; v_gene: TRBV6-6; CDR3aa: CASSYPGANEKLFF; CDR3nt: TGTGCCAGCAGTTACCCGGGGGCTAATGAAAAACTGTTTTTT
j_gene: TRBJ2-3; d_gene: .; abundance: .; v_gene: TRBV19; CDR3aa: CASSRGADTQYF; CDR3nt: TGTGCCAGCAGTAGGGGGGCAGATACGCAGTATTTT
j_gene: TRBJ1-2; d_gene: .; abundance: once; v_gene: TRBV11-3; CDR3aa: CASSLAQRGYTF; CDR3nt: TGTGCCAGCAGCTTAGCTCAGCGGGGCTACACCTTC
j_gene: TRBJ1-1; d_gene: .; abundance: few; v_gene: TRBV5-6; CDR3aa: CASSLPLSTEAFF; CDR3nt: TGTGCCAGCAGCTTGCCGTTGAGCACTGAAGCTTTCTTT
j_gene: TRBJ1-2; d_gene: .; abundance: .; v_gene: TRBV11-2; CDR3aa: CASSLYQGNNYGYTF; CDR3nt: TGTGCCAGCAGCTTATACCAGGGCAATAACTATGGCTACACCTTC
j_gene: TRBJ2-3; d_gene: TRBD2; abundance: .; v_gene: TRBV5-8; CDR3aa: CASSLGLAGGTDTQYF; CDR3nt: TGTGCCAGCAGCTTGGGGCTAGCGGGGGGCACAGATACGCAGTATTTT
j_gene: TRBJ2-3; d_gene: .; abundance: .; v_gene: TRBV29-1; CDR3aa: CSIGGAVEDTQYF; CDR3nt: TGCAGCATCGGAGGGGCTGTAGAAGATACGCAGTATTTT
j_gene: TRBJ2-1; d_gene: .; abundance: .; v_gene: TRBV10-1; CDR3aa: CAGVAGRTPSYNEQFF; CDR3nt: TGCGCAGGGGTAGCAGGGAGGACTCCATCCTACAATGAGCAGTTCTTC
j_gene: TRBJ2-5; d_gene: .; abundance: .; v_gene: TRBV19; CDR3aa: CASSIWTEETQYF; CDR3nt: TGTGCCAGTAGTATTTGGACAGAAGAGACCCAGTACTTC
j_gene: TRBJ1-5; d_gene: .; abundance: .; v_gene: TRBV11-2; CDR3aa: CASSLGGSTNQPQHF; CDR3nt: TGTGCCAGCAGCTTAGGCGGGAGCACTAATCAGCCCCAGCATTTT
j_gene: TRBJ2-4; d_gene: TRBD2; abundance: .; v_gene: TRBV5-8; CDR3aa: CASSLSGRNIQYF; CDR3nt: TGTGCCAGCAGCTTGAGCGGGAGGAACATTCAGTACTTC
j_gene: TRBJ2-7; d_gene: .; abundance: .; v_gene: TRBV21-1; CDR3aa: CASSKRTGTYEQYF; CDR3nt: TGTGCCAGCAGCAAGCGGACAGGGACCTACGAGCAGTACTTC
j_gene: TRBJ2-5; d_gene: .; abundance: .; v_gene: TRBV6-1; CDR3aa: CASLRRSRMGTQYF; CDR3nt: TGTGCCAGCCTCCGAAGGTCTAGGATGGGGACCCAGTACTTC
j_gene: TRBJ2-7; d_gene: TRBD1; abundance: once; v_gene: TRBV11-2; CDR3aa: CASSWTGASYEQYF; CDR3nt: TGTGCCAGCAGCTGGACAGGGGCCTCCTACGAGCAGTACTTC
j_gene: TRBJ2-7; d_gene: .; abundance: once; v_gene: TRBV27; CDR3aa: CASSFTAGESYEQYF; CDR3nt: TGTGCCAGCAGTTTCACGGCAGGGGAGTCCTACGAGCAGTACTTC
j_gene: TRBJ1-1; d_gene: TRBD1; abundance: .; v_gene: TRBV27; CDR3aa: CASSLGDRGSEAFF; CDR3nt: TGTGCCAGCAGTTTAGGAGACAGGGGATCGGAAGCTTTCTTT
j_gene: TRBJ2-7; d_gene: TRBD1; abundance: few; v_gene: TRBV5-5; CDR3aa: CASSFRRSGQAFEQYF; CDR3nt: TGTGCCAGCAGCTTCCGGCGGTCGGGACAGGCCTTCGAGCAGTACTTC
j_gene: TRBJ2-3; d_gene: .; abundance: .; v_gene: TRBV20-1; CDR3aa: CTRGSADTQYF; CDR3nt: TGCACCCGGGGTTCCGCAGATACGCAGTATTTT
j_gene: TRBJ2-1; d_gene: .; abundance: .; v_gene: TRBV12-5; CDR3aa: CATSTDYNEQFF; CDR3nt: TGTGCTACTTCGACAGATTACAATGAGCAGTTCTTC
j_gene: TRBJ2-7; d_gene: TRBD2; abundance: .; v_gene: TRBV7-2; CDR3aa: CASSTRAGVDEQYF; CDR3nt: TGTGCCAGCAGCACCCGAGCGGGGGTCGACGAGCAGTACTTC
j_gene: TRBJ1-1; d_gene: .; abundance: .; v_gene: TRBV2; CDR3aa: CASSFPFGATEAFF; CDR3nt: TGTGCCAGCAGTTTCCCTTTCGGTGCCACTGAAGCTTTCTTT
j_gene: TRBJ2-7; d_gene: .; abundance: .; v_gene: TRBV5-4; CDR3aa: CASSSSGEAYEQYF; CDR3nt: TGTGCCAGCAGCTCCTCTGGGGAGGCCTACGAGCAGTACTTC
j_gene: TRBJ2-1; d_gene: TRBD1; abundance: .; v_gene: TRBV11-3; CDR3aa: CASSRTGASSYNEQFF; CDR3nt: TGTGCCAGCAGCCGAACAGGGGCCAGCTCCTACAATGAGCAGTTCTTC
j_gene: TRBJ1-5; d_gene: .; abundance: once; v_gene: TRBV7-9; CDR3aa: CASSYPGFNQPQHF; CDR3nt: TGTGCCAGCAGCTATCCAGGATTCAATCAGCCCCAGCATTTT
j_gene: TRBJ2-1; d_gene: .; abundance: .; v_gene: TRBV10-1; CDR3aa: CASSEPSTGGDEQFF; CDR3nt: TGCGCCAGCAGTGAACCTAGCACAGGGGGGGATGAGCAGTTCTTC
j_gene: TRBJ2-1; d_gene: .; abundance: .; v_gene: TRBV1; CDR3aa: CTSSQAASGGPSYNEQFF; CDR3nt: TGCACCAGCAGCCAAGCGGCTAGCGGGGGCCCCTCCTACAATGAGCAGTTCTTC
j_gene: TRBJ2-2; d_gene: TRBD1; abundance: few; v_gene: TRBV19; CDR3aa: CASRVSGGTGELFF; CDR3nt: TGTGCCAGTAGAGTATCAGGGGGCACCGGGGAGCTGTTTTTT
j_gene: TRBJ2-5; d_gene: TRBD1; abundance: .; v_gene: TRBV7-2; CDR3aa: CASSDHRGYQETQYF; CDR3nt: TGTGCCAGCAGCGACCACAGGGGGTATCAAGAGACCCAGTACTTC
j_gene: TRBJ1-1; d_gene: .; abundance: .; v_gene: TRBV7-9; CDR3aa: CASSGLDSGSAFF; CDR3nt: TGTGCCAGCAGCGGACTCGATTCGGGATCTGCTTTCTTT
j_gene: TRBJ2-3; d_gene: TRBD1; abundance: .; v_gene: TRBV2; CDR3aa: CASSERQGADTQYF; CDR3nt: TGTGCCAGCAGTGAAAGACAGGGGGCAGATACGCAGTATTTT
j_gene: TRBJ2-3; d_gene: .; abundance: .; v_gene: TRBV2; CDR3aa: CASSEAPGPLTDTQYF; CDR3nt: TGTGCCAGCAGTGAAGCGCCTGGGCCGCTCACAGATACGCAGTATTTT
j_gene: TRBJ2-5; d_gene: .; abundance: .; v_gene: TRBV14; CDR3aa: CASSQDLVSTQYF; CDR3nt: TGTGCCAGCAGCCAAGATTTAGTATCTACCCAGTACTTC
j_gene: TRBJ2-7; d_gene: .; abundance: .; v_gene: TRBV15; CDR3aa: CATSRDRQVEQYF; CDR3nt: TGTGCCACCAGCAGAGATCGGCAGGTCGAGCAGTACTTC
j_gene: TRBJ2-3; d_gene: TRBD2; abundance: .; v_gene: TRBV6-5; CDR3aa: CASSFGGRAADTQYF; CDR3nt: TGTGCCAGCAGTTTCGGCGGGAGGGCCGCAGATACGCAGTATTTT
j_gene: TRBJ1-3; d_gene: .; abundance: .; v_gene: TRBV6-1; CDR3aa: CASHQSGDPNTIYF; CDR3nt: TGTGCCAGCCATCAATCAGGGGACCCGAACACCATATATTTT